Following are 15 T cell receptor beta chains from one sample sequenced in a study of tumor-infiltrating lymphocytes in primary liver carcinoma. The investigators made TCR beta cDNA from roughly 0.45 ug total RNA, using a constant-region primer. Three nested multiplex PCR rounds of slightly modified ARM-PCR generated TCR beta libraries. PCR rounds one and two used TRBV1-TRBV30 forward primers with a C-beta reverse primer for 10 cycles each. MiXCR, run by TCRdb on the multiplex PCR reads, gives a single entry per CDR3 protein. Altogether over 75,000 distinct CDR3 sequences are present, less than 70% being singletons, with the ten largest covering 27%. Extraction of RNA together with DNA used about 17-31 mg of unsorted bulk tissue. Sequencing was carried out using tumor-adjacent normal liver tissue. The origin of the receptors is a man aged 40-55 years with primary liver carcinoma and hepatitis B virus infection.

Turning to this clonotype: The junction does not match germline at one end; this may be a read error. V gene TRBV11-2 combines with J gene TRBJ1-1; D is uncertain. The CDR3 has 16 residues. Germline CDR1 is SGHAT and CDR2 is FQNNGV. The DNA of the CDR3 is TGTGCCAGCAGCGTCTATTTGGGCGGAAGAGTCGCTGAAGCTGTCTTT. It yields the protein CASSVYLGGRVAEAVF.

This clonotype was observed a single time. The CDR3 sequence is CASSQYVRGAGKIQYF. CDR3 coding DNA: TGTGCCAGCAGCCAGTATGTAAGGGGCGCGGGAAAGATTCAGTACTTC. This rearrangement joins TRBV11-2 to TRBJ2-4; weak D call: TRBD2 (6 bases). Germline V gene lookup returns CDR1 SGHAT and CDR2 FQNNGV. Trimming took off 5 bases at V and 10 bases at J, with 24 bases between the two ends. The CDR3 is made up of 16 amino acids.

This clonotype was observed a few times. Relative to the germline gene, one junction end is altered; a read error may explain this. CDR3 DNA sequence: TGTGCCAGCAGCTTAAGAGAAGGGCTCACTGAAGCTTTATTT. It encodes CASSLREGLTEALF. The genes are TRBV7-9 and TRBJ1-1; no clear D gene. The CDR3 consists of 14 residues. The germline CDR1 and CDR2 sequences are SEHNR and FQNEAQ (reference sequence).

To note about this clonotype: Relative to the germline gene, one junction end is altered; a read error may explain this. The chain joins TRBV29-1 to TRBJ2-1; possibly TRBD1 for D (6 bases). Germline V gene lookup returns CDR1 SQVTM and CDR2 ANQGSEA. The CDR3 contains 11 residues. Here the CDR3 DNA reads TGTAGCGTGTCCAGGGGAAATGAGCAGTTCTTC. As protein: CSVSRGNEQFF.

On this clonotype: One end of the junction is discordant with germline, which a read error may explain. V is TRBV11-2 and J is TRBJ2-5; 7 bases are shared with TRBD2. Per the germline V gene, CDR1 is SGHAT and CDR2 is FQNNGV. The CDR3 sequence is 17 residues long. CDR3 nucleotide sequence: TGTGCCAGAAGCTTAGGTATCCTAGCGGAGGGACAAGAGACCCAGTACTTC. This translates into CARSLGILAEGQETQYF.

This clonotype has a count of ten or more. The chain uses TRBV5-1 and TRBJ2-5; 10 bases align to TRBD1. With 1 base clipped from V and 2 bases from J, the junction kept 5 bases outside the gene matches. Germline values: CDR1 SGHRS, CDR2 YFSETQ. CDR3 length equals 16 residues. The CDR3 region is CASSLSGQGNQETQYF. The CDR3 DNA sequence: TGCGCCAGCAGCTTGTCGGGACAGGGGAATCAAGAGACCCAGTACTTC.

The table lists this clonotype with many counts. The CDR3 protein is CASSETTSGTKFF. CDR3 coding DNA: TGTGCCAGCAGTGAAACCACTAGCGGGACAAAGTTCTTC. The V gene is TRBV6-1, the J gene TRBJ2-1; 10 positions agree with TRBD2. V trimming: 2 bases; J trimming: 14 bases; junction bases outside the gene matches: 6. The germline gives CDR1 MNHNS, CDR2 SASEGT. The CDR3 length is 13 residues.

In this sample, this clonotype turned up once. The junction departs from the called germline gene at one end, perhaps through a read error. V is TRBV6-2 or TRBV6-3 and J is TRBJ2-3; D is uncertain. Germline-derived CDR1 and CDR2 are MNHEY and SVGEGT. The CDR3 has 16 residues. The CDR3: CASCYFDPRSTDTQYF. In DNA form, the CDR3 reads TGTGCCAGCTGTTACTTCGACCCCAGGAGCACAGATACGCAATATTTT.

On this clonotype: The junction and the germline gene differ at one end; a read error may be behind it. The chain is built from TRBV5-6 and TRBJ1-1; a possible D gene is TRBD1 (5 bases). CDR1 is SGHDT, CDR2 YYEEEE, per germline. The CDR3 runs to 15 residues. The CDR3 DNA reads TGTGCCAGGAGCGGAGGGGACGGAATGAACGCTGAAGCTTTCTTT. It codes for CARSGGDGMNAEAFF.

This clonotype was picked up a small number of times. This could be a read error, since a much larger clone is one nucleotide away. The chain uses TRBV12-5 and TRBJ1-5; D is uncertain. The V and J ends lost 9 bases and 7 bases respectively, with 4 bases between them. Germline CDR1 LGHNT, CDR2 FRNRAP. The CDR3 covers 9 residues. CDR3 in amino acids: CARRQPQHF. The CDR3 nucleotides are TGTGCTAGAAGGCAGCCCCAGCATTTT.

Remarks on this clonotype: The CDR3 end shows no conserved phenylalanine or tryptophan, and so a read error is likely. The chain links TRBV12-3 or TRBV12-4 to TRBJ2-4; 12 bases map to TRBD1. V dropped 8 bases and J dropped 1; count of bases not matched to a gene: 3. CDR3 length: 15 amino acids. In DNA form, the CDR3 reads TGTGCCAGCGGGGACAGGGGGCCCGCCAAAAACATTCAGTACTTG. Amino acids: CASGDRGPAKNIQYL.

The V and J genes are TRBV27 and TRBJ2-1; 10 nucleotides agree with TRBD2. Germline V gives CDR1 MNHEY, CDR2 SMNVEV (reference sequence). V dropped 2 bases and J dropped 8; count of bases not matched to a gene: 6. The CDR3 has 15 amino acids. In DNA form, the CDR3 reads TGTGCCAGCAGTTTACAAGCGGGAGGGCGTGATGAGCAGTTCTTC. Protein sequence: CASSLQAGGRDEQFF.

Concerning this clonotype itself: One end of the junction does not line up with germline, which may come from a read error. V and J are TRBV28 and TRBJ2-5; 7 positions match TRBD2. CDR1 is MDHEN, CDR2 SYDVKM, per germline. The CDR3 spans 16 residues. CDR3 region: CVSSSPNREAQETQYF. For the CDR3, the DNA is TGTGTCAGCAGTTCTCCCAACCGGGAGGCTCAAGAGACCCAGTACTTC. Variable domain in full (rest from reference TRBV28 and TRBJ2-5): DVKVTQSSRYLVKRTGEKVFLECVQDMDHENMFWYRQDPGLGLRLIYFSYDVKMKEKGDIPEGYSVSREKKERFSLILESASTNQTSMYLCVSSSPNREAQETQYFGPGTRLLVL.

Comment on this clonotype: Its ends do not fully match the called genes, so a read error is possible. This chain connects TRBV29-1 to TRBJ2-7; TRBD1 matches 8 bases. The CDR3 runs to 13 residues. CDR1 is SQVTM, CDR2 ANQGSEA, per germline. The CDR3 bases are TGCAGCGTTGACGGACAGGGCCCCCACGAGAAGTACTTC. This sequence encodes CSVDGQGPHEKYF.

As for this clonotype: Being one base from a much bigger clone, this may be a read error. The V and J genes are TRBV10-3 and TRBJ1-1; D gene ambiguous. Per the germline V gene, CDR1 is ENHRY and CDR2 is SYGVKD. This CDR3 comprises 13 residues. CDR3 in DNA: TGTGCCATCAGTTCTATAAGAAACACTGAATCTTTCTTT. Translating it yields CAISSIRNTESFF.